The 3 T cell receptor beta chains presented below share a single source sample, sequenced in a study of control samples from healthy donors and cancer patients. The protocol was immunoSEQ multiplex PCR, while the TCRdb copy is restricted to in-frame clones and leaves out a portion. Of about 410,000 clones detected, 80% to 95% appear once; the ten largest clones hold 5.5% to 8%. Material: PBMCs. All receptors derive from a man in his forties or fifties with head and neck cancer.

This chain uses TRBV10-1 with TRBJ1-2, with TRBD1 as a possible D gene (6 bases). V lost 0 bases and J 7 bases, leaving 9 bases between the germline ends. The CDR3 runs 13 residues. Germline CDR1 and CDR2: WNHNN and SYGVQD (reference sequence). The CDR3 loop is CASSESGQSGYTF. In nucleotides, the CDR3 is TGCGCCAGCAGTGAGTCAGGACAGTCTGGCTACACCTTC.

J is TRBJ2-5 and V is TRBV11-2, with TRBD2 identical over 8 bases. Trimming took 4 bases from V and 5 from J; bases not matched to a gene: 6. The germline CDR1 and CDR2 sequences are SGHAT and FQNNGV. The CDR3 runs 14 residues. DNA of the CDR3: TGTGCCAGCAGCTCCGGGGGGGCGTTGGAGACCCAGTACTTC. Translating gives CASSSGGALETQYF.

V gene TRBV30 combines with J gene TRBJ2-1; D remains unclear. The V and J ends lost 4 bases and 3 bases respectively, with 13 bases between them. CDR1 and CDR2 from the germline V gene are GTSNPN and SVGIG (reference sequence). The CDR3 sequence is 14 residues long. This CDR3 is CAWIQSIGYNEQFF. Here the CDR3 DNA reads TGTGCCTGGATCCAGTCTATTGGCTACAATGAGCAGTTCTTC.